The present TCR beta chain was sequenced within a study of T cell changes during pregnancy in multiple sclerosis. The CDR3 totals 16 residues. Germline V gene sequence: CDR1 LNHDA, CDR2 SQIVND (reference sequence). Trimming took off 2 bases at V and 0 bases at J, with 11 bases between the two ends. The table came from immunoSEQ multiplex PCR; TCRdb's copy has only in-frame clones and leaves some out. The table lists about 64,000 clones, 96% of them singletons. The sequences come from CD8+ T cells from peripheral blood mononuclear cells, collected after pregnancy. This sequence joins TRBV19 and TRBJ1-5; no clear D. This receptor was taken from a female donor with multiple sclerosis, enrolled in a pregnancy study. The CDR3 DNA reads TGTGCCAGTAGTATATGGTCCGGGATTAGCAATCAGCCCCAGCATTTT. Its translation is CASSIWSGISNQPQHF.